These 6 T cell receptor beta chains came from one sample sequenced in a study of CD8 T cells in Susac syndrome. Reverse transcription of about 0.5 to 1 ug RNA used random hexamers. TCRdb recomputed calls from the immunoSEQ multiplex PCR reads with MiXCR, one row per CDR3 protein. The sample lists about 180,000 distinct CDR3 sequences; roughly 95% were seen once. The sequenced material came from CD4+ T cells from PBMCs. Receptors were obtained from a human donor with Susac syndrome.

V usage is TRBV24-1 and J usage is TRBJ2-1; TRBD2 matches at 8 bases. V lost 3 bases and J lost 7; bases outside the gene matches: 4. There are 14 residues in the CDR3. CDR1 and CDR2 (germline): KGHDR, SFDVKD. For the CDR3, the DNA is TGTGCCACCAGTGATCGATTAGCGGGGAATGAGCAGTTCTTC. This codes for CATSDRLAGNEQFF.

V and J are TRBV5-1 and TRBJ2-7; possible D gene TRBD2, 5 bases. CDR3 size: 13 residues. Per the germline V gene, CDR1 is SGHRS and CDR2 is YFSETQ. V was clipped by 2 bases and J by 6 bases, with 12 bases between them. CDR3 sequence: CASSFGEGGEQYF. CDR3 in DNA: TGCGCCAGCAGCTTTGGAGAGGGCGGCGAGCAGTACTTC.

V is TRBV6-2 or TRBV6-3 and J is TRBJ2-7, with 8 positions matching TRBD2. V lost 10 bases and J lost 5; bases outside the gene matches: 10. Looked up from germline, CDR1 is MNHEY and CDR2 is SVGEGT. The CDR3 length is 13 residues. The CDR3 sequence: CATRWSGSNEQYF. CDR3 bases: TGTGCCACCAGATGGAGCGGGAGTAACGAGCAGTACTTC.

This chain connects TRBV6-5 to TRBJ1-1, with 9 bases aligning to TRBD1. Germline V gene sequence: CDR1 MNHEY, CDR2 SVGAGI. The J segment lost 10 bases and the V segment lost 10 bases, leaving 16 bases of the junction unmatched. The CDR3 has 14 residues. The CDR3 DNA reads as TGTGCCACCTCGACAGGGGGAAATGGTAGGGGAGCTTTCTTT. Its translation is CATSTGGNGRGAFF.

This CDR3 is CASSLQVYTEAFF. CDR3 coding DNA: TGTGCCAGCAGTTTACAGGTATACACTGAAGCTTTCTTT. The chain recombines TRBV12-3 or TRBV12-4 with TRBJ1-1; D not certain. The length of the CDR3 is 13 residues. V was clipped by 2 bases and J by 3 bases, with 7 bases between them.

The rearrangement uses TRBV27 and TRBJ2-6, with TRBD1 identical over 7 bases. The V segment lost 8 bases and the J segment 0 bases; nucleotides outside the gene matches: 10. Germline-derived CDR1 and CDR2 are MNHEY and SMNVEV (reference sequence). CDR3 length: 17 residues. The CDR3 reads CASGPGQFSSGANVLTF. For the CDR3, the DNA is TGTGCCAGCGGACCGGGACAGTTCTCCTCTGGGGCCAACGTCCTGACTTTC. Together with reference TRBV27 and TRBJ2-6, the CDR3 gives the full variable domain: EAQVTQNPRYLITVTGKKLTVTCSQNMNHEYMSWYRQDPGLGLRQIYYSMNVEVTDKGDVPEGYKVSRKEKRNFPLILESPSPNQTSLYFCASGPGQFSSGANVLTFGAGSRLTVL.